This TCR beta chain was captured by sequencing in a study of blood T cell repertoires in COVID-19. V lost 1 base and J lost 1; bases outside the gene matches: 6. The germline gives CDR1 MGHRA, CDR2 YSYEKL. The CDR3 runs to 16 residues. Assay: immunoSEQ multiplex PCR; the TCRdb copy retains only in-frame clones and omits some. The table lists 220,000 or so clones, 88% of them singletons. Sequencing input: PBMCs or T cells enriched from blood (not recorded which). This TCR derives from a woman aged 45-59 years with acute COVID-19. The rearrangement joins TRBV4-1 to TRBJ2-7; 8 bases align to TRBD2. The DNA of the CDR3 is TGCGCCAGCAGCCAAGGGGGTAGCGGGAAATCCTACGAGCAGTACTTC. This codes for CASSQGGSGKSYEQYF.